This TCR beta chain comes out of a study of beta chain features in type 1 diabetes. Whole-study results and caveats: Among patients with Type 1 diabetes, TCRB CDR3s were moderately but significantly shorter in every one of the four CD4+ subsets.

A remark on this clone: What it binds is unknown.

Expressed TCRB transcripts were sequenced because the isolated RNA had all been reverse transcribed beforehand. Data came from immunoSEQ multiplex PCR; TCRdb stores just in-frame clones and leaves some out. The sample lists a few hundred thousand clones; approximately 15% were seen once. Sorting based on CD45RO/CCR7/CD25/CD127/CD95/CD27 separated CD4+ naive, central memory, regulatory and stem cell-like memory cells. The CDR3 contains 16 residues. Trimming at V came to 6 bases and at J to 5 bases, leaving 10 bases not matched to a gene. CDR1 is MNHNY and CDR2 is SVGAGI in the germline V gene (reference sequence).

This receptor was identified in a young man with type 1 diabetes. The V call is TRBV6-6, the J call TRBJ2-1, with 10 bases matching TRBD2. Sequencing input: naive CD4+ T cells from blood. CDR3 residues: CASRLTGTSADNEQFF. The CDR3 DNA reads TGTGCCAGCAGACTCACCGGGACTAGCGCCGACAATGAGCAGTTCTTC.